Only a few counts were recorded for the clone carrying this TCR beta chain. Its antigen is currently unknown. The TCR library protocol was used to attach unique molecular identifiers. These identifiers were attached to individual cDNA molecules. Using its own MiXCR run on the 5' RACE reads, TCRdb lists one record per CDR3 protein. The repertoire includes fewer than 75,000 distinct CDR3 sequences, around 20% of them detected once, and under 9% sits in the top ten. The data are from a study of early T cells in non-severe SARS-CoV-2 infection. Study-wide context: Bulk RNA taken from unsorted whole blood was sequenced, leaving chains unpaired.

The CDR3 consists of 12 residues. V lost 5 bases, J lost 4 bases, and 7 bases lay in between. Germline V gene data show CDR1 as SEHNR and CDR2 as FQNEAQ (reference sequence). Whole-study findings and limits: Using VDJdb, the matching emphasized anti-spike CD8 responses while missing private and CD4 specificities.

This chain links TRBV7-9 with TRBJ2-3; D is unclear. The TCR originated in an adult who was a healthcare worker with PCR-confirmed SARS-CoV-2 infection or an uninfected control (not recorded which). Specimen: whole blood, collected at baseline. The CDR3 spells CASSTTADTQYF. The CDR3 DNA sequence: TGTGCCAGCAGCACCACAGCAGATACGCAGTATTTT.